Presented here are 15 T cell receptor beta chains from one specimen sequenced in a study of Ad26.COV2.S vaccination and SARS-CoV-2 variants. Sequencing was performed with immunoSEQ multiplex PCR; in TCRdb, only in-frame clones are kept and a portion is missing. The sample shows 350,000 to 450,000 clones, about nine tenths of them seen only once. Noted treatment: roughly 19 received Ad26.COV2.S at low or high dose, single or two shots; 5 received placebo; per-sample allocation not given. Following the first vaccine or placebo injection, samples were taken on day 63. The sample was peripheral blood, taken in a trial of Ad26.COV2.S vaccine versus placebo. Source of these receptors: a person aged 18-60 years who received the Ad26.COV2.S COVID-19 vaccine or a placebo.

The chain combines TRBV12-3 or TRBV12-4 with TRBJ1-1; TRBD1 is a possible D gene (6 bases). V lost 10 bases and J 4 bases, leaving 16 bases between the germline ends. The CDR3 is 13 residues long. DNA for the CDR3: TGTGCCATCCCCCAAATAGGGGGCACTGAAGCTTTCTTT. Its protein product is CAIPQIGGTEAFF.

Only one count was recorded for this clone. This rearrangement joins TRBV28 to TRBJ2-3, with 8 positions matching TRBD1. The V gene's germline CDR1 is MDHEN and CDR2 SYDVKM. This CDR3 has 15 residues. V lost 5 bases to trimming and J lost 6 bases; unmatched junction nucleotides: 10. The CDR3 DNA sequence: TGTGCCAGCAGTGGTACAGGGGGGTGGTCGGATACGCAGTATTTT. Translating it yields CASSGTGGWSDTQYF.

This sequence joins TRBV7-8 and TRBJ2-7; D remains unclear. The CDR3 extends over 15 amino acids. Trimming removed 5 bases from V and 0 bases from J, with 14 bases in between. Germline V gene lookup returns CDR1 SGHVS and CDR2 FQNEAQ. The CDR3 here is CASSPRRVSSYEQYF. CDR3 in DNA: TGTGCCAGCAGCCCCCGCCGGGTTAGCTCCTACGAGCAGTACTTC.

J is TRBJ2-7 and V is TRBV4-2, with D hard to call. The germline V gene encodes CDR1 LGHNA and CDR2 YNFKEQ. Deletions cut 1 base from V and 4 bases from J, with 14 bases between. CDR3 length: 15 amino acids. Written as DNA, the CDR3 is TGTGCCAGCAGCCAAGCCATTAGTTCTTCATACGAGCAGTACTTC. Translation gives CASSQAISSSYEQYF.

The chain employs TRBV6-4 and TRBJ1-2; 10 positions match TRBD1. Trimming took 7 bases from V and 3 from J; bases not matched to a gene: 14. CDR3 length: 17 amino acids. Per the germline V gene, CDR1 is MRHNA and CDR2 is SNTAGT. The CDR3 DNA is TGTGCCAGCACTTCCCGGGACAGGGGATTCCCTTACTATGGCTACACCTTC. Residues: CASTSRDRGFPYYGYTF.

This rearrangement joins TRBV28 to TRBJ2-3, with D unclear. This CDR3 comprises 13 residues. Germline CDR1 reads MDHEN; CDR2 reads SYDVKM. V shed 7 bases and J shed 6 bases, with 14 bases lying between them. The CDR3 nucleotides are TGTGCCAGCAATTCCCAGGCTTTTGATACGCAGTATTTT. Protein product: CASNSQAFDTQYF.

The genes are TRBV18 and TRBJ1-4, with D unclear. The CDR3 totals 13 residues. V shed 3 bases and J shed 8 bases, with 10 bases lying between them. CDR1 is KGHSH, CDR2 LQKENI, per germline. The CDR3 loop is CASSPGGREKLFF. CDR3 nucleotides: TGTGCCAGCTCACCGGGAGGACGGGAAAAACTGTTTTTT.

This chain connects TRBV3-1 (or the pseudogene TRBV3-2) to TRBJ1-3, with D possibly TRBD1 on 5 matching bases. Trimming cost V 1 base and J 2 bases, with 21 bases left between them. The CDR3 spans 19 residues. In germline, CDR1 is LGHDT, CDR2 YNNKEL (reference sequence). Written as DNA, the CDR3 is TGTGCCAGCAGCCAAGTGATCTTCCGGGGGAAGTTACCTGGAAACACCATATATTTT. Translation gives CASSQVIFRGKLPGNTIYF.

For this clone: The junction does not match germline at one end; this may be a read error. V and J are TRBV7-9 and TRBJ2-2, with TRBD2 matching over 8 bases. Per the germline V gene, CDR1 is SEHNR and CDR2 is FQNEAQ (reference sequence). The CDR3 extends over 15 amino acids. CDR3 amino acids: CASSVAGYNTGELFF. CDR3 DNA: TGTGCCAGCAGCGTAGCGGGATACAACACCGGGGAGCTGTTTTTT.

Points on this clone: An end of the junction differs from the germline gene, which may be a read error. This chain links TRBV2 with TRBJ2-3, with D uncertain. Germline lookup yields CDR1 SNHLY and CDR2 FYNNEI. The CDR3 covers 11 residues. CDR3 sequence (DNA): TGTGCCAGCAGTCAAGCTGATACGCAGTATTTT. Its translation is CASSQADTQYF.

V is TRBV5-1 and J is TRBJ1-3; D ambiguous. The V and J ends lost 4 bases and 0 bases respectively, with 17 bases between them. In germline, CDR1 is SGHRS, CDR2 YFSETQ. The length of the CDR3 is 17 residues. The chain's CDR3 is CASSPGSATSSGNTIYF. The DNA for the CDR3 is TGCGCCAGCAGCCCGGGGTCAGCCACCTCCTCTGGAAACACCATATATTTT. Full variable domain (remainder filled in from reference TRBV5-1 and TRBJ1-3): KAGVTQTPRYLIKTRGQQVTLSCSPISGHRSVSWYQQTPGQGLQFLFEYFSETQRNKGNFPGRFSGRQFSNSRSEMNVSTLELGDSALYLCASSPGSATSSGNTIYFGEGSWLTVV.

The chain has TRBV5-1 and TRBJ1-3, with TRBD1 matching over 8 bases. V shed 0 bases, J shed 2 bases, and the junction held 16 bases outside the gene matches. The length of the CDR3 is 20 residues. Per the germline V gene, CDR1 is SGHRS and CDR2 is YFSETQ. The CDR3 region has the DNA TGCGCCAGCAGCTTGGGGTGGCGGTTATCCGACAGGGGACCTGGAAACACCATATATTTT. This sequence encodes CASSLGWRLSDRGPGNTIYF.

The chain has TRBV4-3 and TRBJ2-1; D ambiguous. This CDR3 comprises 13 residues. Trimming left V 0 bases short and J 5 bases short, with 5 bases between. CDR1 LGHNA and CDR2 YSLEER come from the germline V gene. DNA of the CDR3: TGCGCCAGCAGCCAAGATAGCAACAATGAGCAGTTCTTC. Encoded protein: CASSQDSNNEQFF.

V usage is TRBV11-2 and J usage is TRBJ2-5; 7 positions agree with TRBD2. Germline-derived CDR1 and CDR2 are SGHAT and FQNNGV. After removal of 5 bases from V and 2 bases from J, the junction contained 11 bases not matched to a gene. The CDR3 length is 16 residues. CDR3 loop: CASSPRGGGGQETQYF. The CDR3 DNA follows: TGTGCCAGCAGCCCCCGGGGCGGGGGTGGGCAAGAGACCCAGTACTTC.

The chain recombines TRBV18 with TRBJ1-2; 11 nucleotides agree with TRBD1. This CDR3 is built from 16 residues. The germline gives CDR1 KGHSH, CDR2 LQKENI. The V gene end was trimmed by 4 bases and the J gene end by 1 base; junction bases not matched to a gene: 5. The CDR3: CASSHGQGAVNYGYTF. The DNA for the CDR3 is TGTGCCAGCTCACACGGACAGGGGGCGGTTAACTATGGCTACACCTTC.